In its sample, the clone carrying this T cell receptor (beta chain) was seen a few times. This entry is derived from a study of control samples from healthy donors and cancer patients. Profiled with immunoSEQ multiplex PCR; TCRdb holds only in-frame clones, not every one. The sample has roughly 160,000 clones; 85% to 90% are singletons. V dropped 5 bases and J dropped 4; count of bases not matched to a gene: 4. Germline lookup yields CDR1 SEHNR and CDR2 FQNEAQ (reference sequence). This CDR3 is 14 amino acids long. The sequenced material came from blood. V and J are TRBV7-9 and TRBJ2-2; 7 nucleotides align to TRBD2. The source is a woman aged 25 to 39 in good health. The CDR3 sequence is CASSPGLSTGELFF. The DNA of the CDR3 is TGTGCCAGCAGCCCGGGACTATCCACCGGGGAGCTGTTTTTT. The full variable domain, its missing parts supplied by reference TRBV7-9 and TRBJ2-2, is DTGVSQNPRHKITKRGQNVTFRCDPISEHNRLYWYRQTLGQGPEFLTYFQNEAQLEKSRLLSDRFSAERPKGSFSTLEIQRTEQGDSAMYLCASSPGLSTGELFFGEGSRLTVL.